This T cell receptor beta chain was found in a study of neurological immune-mediated disorders. Broader study findings: HTLV-1-associated myelopathy showed the most TCR clonal expansion; multiple sclerosis the least, below healthy controls.

Libraries from sorted cells each used 800,000 to 1,000,000 CD4+ or CD8+ T cells. V was cut by 2 bases and J by 5 bases, with 9 bases left in between. The CDR3 runs 13 residues. The germline CDR1 and CDR2 sequences are KGHSH and LQKENI. This clonotype appeared many times. Its target is unknown. TCRdb processed the 5' RACE reads anew with MiXCR; each CDR3 protein has one entry. The data show about 31,000 distinct CDR3 sequences, with about 3.8% seen just once and roughly 23% held by the top ten. V gene TRBV18 combines with J gene TRBJ2-5; D is undetermined. Sequenced input: CD4+ T cells from blood. This TCR was recovered from a woman between 35 and 50 years old in good health. The CDR3 DNA sequence: TGTGCCAGCTCACCAAAAATGCAGGAGACCCAGTACTTC. It yields the protein CASSPKMQETQYF.